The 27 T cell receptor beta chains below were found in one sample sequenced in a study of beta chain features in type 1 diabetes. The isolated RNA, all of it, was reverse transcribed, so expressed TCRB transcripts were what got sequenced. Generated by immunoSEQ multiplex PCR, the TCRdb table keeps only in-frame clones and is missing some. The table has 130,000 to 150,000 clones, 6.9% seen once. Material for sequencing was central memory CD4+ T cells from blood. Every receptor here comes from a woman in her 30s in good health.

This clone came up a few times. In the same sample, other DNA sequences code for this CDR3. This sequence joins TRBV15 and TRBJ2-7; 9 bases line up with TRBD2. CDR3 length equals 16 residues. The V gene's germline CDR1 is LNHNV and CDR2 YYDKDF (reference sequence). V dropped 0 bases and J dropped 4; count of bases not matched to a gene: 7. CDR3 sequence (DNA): TGTGCCACCAGCAGAGATATAGCGGGAGCGGCTTACGAGCAGTACTTC. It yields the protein CATSRDIAGAAYEQYF.

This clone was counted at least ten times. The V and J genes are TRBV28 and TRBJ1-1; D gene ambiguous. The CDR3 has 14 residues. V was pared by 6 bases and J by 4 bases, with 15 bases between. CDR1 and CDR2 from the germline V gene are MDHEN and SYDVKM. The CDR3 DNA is TGTGCCAGCAGCCGGGGTGGGGAGATCACTGAAGCTTTCTTT. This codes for CASSRGGEITEAFF.

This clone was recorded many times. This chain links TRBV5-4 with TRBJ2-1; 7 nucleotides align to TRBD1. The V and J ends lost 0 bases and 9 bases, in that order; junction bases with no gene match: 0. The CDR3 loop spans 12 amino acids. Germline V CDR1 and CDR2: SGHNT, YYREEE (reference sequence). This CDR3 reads CASSLAGGEQFF. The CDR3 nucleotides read TGTGCCAGCAGCTTGGCAGGGGGTGAGCAGTTCTTC.

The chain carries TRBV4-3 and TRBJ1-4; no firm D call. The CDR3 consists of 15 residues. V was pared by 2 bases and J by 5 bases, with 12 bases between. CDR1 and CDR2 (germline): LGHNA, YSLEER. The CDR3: CASSQYPEMNEKLFF. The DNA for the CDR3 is TGCGCCAGCAGCCAATATCCCGAGATGAATGAAAAACTGTTTTTT.

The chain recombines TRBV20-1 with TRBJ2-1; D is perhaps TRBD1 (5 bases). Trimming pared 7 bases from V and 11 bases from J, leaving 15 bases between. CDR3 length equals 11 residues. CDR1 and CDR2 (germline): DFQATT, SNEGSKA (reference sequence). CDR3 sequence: CSGRVAPQQFF. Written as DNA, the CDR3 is TGCAGTGGCAGGGTAGCCCCACAGCAGTTCTTC.

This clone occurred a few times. The DNA for the CDR3 is TGTGCCAGCAGTCCGCCCTGGCGGGAGGGCCATAGAAGGCGTGGCGAGCAGTACTTC. Translating gives CASSPPWREGHRRRGEQYF. This rearrangement joins TRBV27 to TRBJ2-7; 9 positions match TRBD2. Germline CDR1 reads MNHEY; CDR2 reads SMNVEV (reference sequence). The CDR3 length is 19 residues. The V gene end was trimmed by 5 bases and the J gene end by 6 bases; junction bases not matched to a gene: 23.

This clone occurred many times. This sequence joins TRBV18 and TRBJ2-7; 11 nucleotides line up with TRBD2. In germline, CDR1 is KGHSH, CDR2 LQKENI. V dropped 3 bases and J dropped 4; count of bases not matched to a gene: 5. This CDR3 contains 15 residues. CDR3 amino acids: CASSPNLAGGYEQYF. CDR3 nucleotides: TGTGCCAGCTCACCGAACCTAGCGGGAGGATACGAGCAGTACTTC.

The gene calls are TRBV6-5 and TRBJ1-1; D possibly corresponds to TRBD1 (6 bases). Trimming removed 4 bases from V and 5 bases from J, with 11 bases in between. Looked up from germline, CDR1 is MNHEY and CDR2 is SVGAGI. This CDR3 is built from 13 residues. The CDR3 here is CASSWLDRTEAFF. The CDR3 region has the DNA TGTGCCAGCAGTTGGCTTGACAGGACTGAAGCTTTCTTT.

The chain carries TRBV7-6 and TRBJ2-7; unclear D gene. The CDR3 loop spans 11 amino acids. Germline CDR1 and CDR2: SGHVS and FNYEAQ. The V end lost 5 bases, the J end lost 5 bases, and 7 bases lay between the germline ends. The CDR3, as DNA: TGTGCCAGCAGCCAAGAGAACGAGCAGTACTTC. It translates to CASSQENEQYF.

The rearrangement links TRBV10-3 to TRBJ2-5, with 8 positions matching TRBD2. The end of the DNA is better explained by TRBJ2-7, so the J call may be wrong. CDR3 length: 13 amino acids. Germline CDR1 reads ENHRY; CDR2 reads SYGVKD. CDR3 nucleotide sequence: TGTGCCATCAGTGAGTCTACTAGCGGCGAGCAGTACTTC. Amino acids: CAISESTSGEQYF.

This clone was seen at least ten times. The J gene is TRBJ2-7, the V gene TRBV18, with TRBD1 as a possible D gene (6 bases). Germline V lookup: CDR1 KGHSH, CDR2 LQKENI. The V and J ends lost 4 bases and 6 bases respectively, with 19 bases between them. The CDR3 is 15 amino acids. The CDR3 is CASSRQDFSSGEQYF. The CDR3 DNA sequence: TGTGCCAGCTCACGACAGGATTTCTCTTCGGGCGAGCAGTACTTC.

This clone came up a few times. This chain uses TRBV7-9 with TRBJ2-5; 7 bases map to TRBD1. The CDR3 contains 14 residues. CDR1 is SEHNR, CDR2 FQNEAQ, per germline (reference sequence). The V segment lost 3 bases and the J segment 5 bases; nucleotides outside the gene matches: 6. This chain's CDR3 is CASSFPTGWETQYF. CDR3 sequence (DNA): TGTGCCAGCAGCTTCCCGACAGGGTGGGAGACCCAGTACTTC.

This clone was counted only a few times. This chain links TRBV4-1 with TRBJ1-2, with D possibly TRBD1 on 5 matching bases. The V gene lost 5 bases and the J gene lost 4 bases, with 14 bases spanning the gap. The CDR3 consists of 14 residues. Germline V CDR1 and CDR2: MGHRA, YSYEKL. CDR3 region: CASSRGGSVYGYTF. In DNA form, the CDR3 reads TGCGCCAGCAGCAGGGGCGGTAGTGTCTATGGCTACACCTTC.

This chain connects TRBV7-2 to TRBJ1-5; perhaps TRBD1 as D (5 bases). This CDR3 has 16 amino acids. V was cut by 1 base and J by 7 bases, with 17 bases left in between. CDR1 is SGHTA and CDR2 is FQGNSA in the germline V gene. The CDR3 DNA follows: TGTGCCAGCAGCTTAGAATGGGGCAGGGTAGGCCAGCCCCAGCATTTT. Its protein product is CASSLEWGRVGQPQHF.

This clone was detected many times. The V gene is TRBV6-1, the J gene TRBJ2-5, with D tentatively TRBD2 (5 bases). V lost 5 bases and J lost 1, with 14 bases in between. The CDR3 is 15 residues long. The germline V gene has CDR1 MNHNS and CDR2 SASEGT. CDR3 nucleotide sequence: TGTGCCAGCAGTCGCCTCCGGGGAGTCCAAGAGACCCAGTACTTC. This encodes CASSRLRGVQETQYF.

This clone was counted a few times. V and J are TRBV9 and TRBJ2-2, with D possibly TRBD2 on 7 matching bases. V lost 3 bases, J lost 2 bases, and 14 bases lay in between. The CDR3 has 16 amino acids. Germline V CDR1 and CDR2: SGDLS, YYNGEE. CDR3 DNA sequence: TGTGCCAGCAGCGAAAGAGGGGGGGTCAACACCGGGGAGCTGTTTTTT. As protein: CASSERGGVNTGELFF.

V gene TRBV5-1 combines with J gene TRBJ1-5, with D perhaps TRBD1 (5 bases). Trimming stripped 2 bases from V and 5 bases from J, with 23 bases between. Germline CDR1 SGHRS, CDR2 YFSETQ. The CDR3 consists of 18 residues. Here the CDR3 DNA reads TGCGCCAGCAGCTTAAGGGGCCTTCCTTCTAATTCATATCAGCCCCAGCATTTT. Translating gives CASSLRGLPSNSYQPQHF.

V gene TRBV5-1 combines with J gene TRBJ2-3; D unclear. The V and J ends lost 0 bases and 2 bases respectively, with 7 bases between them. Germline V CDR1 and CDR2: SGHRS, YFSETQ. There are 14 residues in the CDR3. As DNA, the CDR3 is TGCGCCAGCAGCTTGGGAACAGCCACAGATACGCAGTATTTT. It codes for CASSLGTATDTQYF.

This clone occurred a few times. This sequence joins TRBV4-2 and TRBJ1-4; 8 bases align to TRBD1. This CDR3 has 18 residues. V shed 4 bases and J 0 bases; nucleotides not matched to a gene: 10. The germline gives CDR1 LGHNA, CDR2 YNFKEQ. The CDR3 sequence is CASSRAKGQATTNEKLFF. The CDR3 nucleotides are TGTGCCAGCAGCCGGGCTAAGGGACAGGCCACAACTAATGAAAAACTGTTTTTT.

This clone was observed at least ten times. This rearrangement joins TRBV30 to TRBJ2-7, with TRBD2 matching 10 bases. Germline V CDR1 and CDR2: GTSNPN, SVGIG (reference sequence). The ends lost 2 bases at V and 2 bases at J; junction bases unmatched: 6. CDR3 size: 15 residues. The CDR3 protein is CAWSPGTSAAYEQYF. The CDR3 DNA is TGTGCCTGGAGTCCCGGGACTAGCGCAGCCTACGAGCAGTACTTC. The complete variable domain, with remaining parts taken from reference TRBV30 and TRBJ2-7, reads SQTIHQWPATLVQPVGSPLSLECTVEGTSNPNLYWYRQAAGRGLQLLFYSVGIGQISSEVPQNLSASRPQDRQFILSSKKLLLSDSGFYLCAWSPGTSAAYEQYFGPGTRLTVT.

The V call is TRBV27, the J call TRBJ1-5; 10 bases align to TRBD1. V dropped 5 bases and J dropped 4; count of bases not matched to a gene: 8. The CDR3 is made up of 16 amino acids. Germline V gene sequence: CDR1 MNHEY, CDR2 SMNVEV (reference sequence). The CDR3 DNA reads TGTGCCAGCAGTGTGGTGGGACAGGGGAGGAATCAGCCCCAGCATTTT. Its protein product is CASSVVGQGRNQPQHF.

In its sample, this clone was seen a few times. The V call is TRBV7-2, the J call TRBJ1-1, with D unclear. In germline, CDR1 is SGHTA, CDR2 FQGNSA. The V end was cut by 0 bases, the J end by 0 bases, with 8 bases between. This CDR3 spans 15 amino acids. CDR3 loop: CASSLAGGLNTEAFF. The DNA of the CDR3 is TGTGCCAGCAGCTTAGCAGGAGGGCTGAACACTGAAGCTTTCTTT.

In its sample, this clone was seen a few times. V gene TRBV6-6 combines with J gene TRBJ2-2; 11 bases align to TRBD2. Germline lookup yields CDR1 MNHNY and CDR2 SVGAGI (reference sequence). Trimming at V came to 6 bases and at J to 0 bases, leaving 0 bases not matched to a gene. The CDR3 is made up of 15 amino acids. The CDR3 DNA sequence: TGTGCCAGCAGACTAGCGGGAGCGAACACCGGGGAGCTGTTTTTT. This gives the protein CASRLAGANTGELFF.

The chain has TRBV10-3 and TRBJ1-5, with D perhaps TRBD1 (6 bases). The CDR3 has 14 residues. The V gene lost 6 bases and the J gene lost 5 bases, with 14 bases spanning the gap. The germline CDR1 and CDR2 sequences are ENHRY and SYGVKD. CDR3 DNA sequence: TGTGCCATCAGCGAACAGGGAGGGGATCAGCCCCAGCATTTT. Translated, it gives CAISEQGGDQPQHF.

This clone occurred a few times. CDR3 DNA sequence: TGTGCCAGCAGCTTGACGACTAGAGCGGGGAACACCGGGGAGCTGTTTTTT. Its protein product is CASSLTTRAGNTGELFF. The V and J genes are TRBV5-8 and TRBJ2-2; the D gene is possibly TRBD2 (6 bases). Trimming shortened V by 1 base and J by 1 base, and 14 bases separated the two germline ends. From germline, CDR1 is SGHTS and CDR2 YDEGEE. This CDR3 has 17 amino acids. The entire variable domain, with the rest obtained from reference TRBV5-8 and TRBJ2-2, is as follows: EAGVTQSPTHLIKTRGQQATLRCSPISGHTSVYWYQQALGLGLQFLLWYDEGEERNRGNFPPRFSGRQFPNYSSELNVNALELEDSALYLCASSLTTRAGNTGELFFGEGSRLTVL.

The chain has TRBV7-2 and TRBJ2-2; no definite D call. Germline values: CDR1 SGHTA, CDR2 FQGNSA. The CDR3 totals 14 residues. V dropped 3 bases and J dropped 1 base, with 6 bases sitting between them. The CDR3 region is CASSLIQNTGELFF. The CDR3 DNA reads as TGTGCCAGCAGCTTGATACAGAACACCGGGGAGCTGTTTTTT.

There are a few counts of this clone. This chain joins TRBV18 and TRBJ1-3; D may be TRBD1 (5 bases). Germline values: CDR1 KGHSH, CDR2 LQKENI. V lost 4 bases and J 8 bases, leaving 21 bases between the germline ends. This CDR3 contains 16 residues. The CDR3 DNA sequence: TGTGCCAGCTCACTTGGGACTCCGGCGCTTCGGGACACCATATATTTT. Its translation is CASSLGTPALRDTIYF.